Listed below are T cell receptor beta chains from one sample, sequenced in a study of cytomegalovirus exposure and HLA in healthy donors. Some clones are missing from TCRdb's copy, which holds only in-frame ones; the method was immunoSEQ multiplex PCR. This sample has some 160,000 clones, with roughly 80% found just once. The material sequenced was PBMCs. These receptors were obtained from a male donor in good health and CMV-seropositive. CDR3s include the opening cysteine and the closing phenylalanine or tryptophan. A D gene is named only where the DNA matches it firmly. The listing skips clone size in some rows; elsewhere it reads once, few, many or a size class.

D	V	J	size	DNA	CDR3
-	TRBV7-2	TRBJ2-2	-	TGTGCCAGCAGCTCCTTTCCTACTGGGGAGCTGTTTTTT	CASSSFPTGELFF
TRBD2	TRBV5-1	TRBJ2-1	-	TGCGCCAGCAGCTTGAGCGGACTAGCGGGAGGTTGGAATGAGCAGTTCTTC	CASSLSGLAGGWNEQFF
-	TRBV20-1	TRBJ1-3	-	TGCAGTGTTCGGACAGTAAACACCATATATTTT	CSVRTVNTIYF
-	TRBV7-6	TRBJ2-5	-	TGTGCCAGCAGCCACCCAGGGGAGACCCAGTACTTC	CASSHPGETQYF
-	TRBV30	TRBJ2-7	once	TGTGCCTGGAGGTTGAATGGACTCTCCTACGAGCAGTACTTC	CAWRLNGLSYEQYF
-	TRBV7-2	TRBJ1-6	-	TGTGCCACCAGGGACGGACTTTATAATTCACCCCTCCACTTT	CATRDGLYNSPLHF
TRBD2	TRBV6-4	TRBJ2-3	few	TGTGCCAGCAGTGAACGCGGGGGGGTCGCAGATACGCAGTATTTT	CASSERGGVADTQYF
TRBD2	TRBV2	TRBJ2-4	few	TGTGCCAGCCTTGGACTAGCGGAGAAAGGGGCCAAAAACATTCAGTACTTC	CASLGLAEKGAKNIQYF
TRBD2	TRBV4-3	TRBJ2-3	-	TGCGCCAGCAGCCCTGGACTAGCGGGCACAGATACGCAGTATTTT	CASSPGLAGTDTQYF
-	TRBV6-6	TRBJ2-5	-	TGTGCCAGCAGCCCTGGACAGCACCAAGAGACCCAGTACTTC	CASSPGQHQETQYF
TRBD1	TRBV28	TRBJ1-1	few	TGTGCCAGCATTCCCGGACAGGGTCCTGAAGCTTTCTTT	CASIPGQGPEAFF
-	TRBV19	TRBJ1-1	-	TGTGCCAGTAGTAACCGGGGTAGAAACACTGAAGCTTTCTTT	CASSNRGRNTEAFF
-	TRBV5-4	TRBJ2-5	-	TGTGCCAGCAGCTTGCCCTACCAAGAGACCCAGTACTTC	CASSLPYQETQYF
TRBD2	TRBV5-4	TRBJ2-7	-	TGTGCCAGCAGCTTTACGAGCGGGAGGGCCTACGAGCAGTACTTC	CASSFTSGRAYEQYF
-	TRBV30	TRBJ1-1	-	TGTGCCTGGAGCTTACGGGAGGGGACTGAAGCTTTCTTT	CAWSLREGTEAFF
TRBD1	TRBV7-8	TRBJ2-2	-	TGTGCCAGCAGCCTCCTAGGACAGGGTAACACCGGGGAGCTGTTTTTT	CASSLLGQGNTGELFF
TRBD2	TRBV5-1	TRBJ2-1	few	TGCGCCAGAAGGACTAGCGGGAATGAGCAGTTCTTC	CARRTSGNEQFF
TRBD2	TRBV4-3	TRBJ2-2	-	TGCGCCAGCAGCCGGACTAGCGGGGGGGCCGGTGACACCGGGGAGCTGTTTTTT	CASSRTSGGAGDTGELFF
TRBD2	TRBV27	TRBJ2-5	-	TGTGCCAGCGAAGCGGGGGGGAGAGAGACCCAGTACTTC	CASEAGGRETQYF
-	TRBV29-1	TRBJ1-2	-	TGCAGCGCCTTGGACAGTACCGGCTACACCTTC	CSALDSTGYTF
TRBD2	TRBV29-1	TRBJ2-1	-	TGCAGCGTGATGGGACTAGCGGGAGTCAATGAGCAGTTCTTC	CSVMGLAGVNEQFF
-	TRBV5-1	TRBJ2-6	once	TGCGCCAGCAGCCGAGAGGGGGCTGGGGCCAACGTCCTGACTTTC	CASSREGAGANVLTF
-	TRBV4-3	TRBJ1-1	-	TGCGCCAGCAGCCAAGATCCGGACACTGAAGCTTTCTTT	CASSQDPDTEAFF
-	TRBV5-1	TRBJ1-4	-	TGCGCCAGCAGCTTGGCCAGGGATGCTAATGAAAAACTGTTTTTT	CASSLARDANEKLFF
TRBD1	TRBV4-3	TRBJ2-1	-	TGCGCCAGCAGCCAAGAGAGGTGGTCCGGGACAGGGGGGAATGAGCAGTTCTTC	CASSQERWSGTGGNEQFF
-	TRBV11-2	TRBJ1-1	-	TGTGCCAGCAGCTTACGACAGGCCATGAACACTGAAGCTTTCTTT	CASSLRQAMNTEAFF
-	TRBV2	TRBJ2-5	few	TGTGCCAGCAGTGCTGGAGGCTCCCTCAGGGAGACCCAGTACTTC	CASSAGGSLRETQYF
TRBD2	TRBV4-1	TRBJ2-5	-	TGCGCCAGCAGCCTAGCGGGAGTAGGAGAGCAGTACTTC	CASSLAGVGEQYF
TRBD1	TRBV28	TRBJ1-1	-	TGTGCCAGCAGTTCTGGGACAGGGAGAGCTTTCTTT	CASSSGTGRAFF
TRBD1	TRBV7-2	TRBJ1-1	few	TGTGCCAGCAGATCACAGGGGGACACTGAAGCTTTCTTT	CASRSQGDTEAFF
-	TRBV15	TRBJ2-6	few	TGTGCCACCAGCAGACGGGCGGAATCTGGGGCCAACGGCCTGACTTTC	CATSRRAESGANGLTF
-	TRBV9	TRBJ1-6	-	TGTGCCAGCAGCCGGACAGACCTAAGTTCACCCCTCCACTTT	CASSRTDLSSPLHF
-	TRBV9	TRBJ1-6	-	TGTGCCAGCAGAAACCGCCCTAGGGGACAACGACTAGCAATTTATAATTCACCCCTCCACTTT	CASRNRPRGQRLAIYNSPLHF
-	TRBV6-6	TRBJ1-5	-	TGTGCCAGCAGTCCAGGGGCTGGGCAGCCCCAGCATTTT	CASSPGAGQPQHF
-	TRBV6-5	TRBJ1-6	-	TGTGCCAGCAGTGCGGGAGGGGGTTCACCCCTCCACTTT	CASSAGGGSPLHF
TRBD1	TRBV9	TRBJ2-7	few	TGTGCCAGCAGCGCATCCCTAACAGGGGACGAGCAGTACTTC	CASSASLTGDEQYF
TRBD2	TRBV6-4	TRBJ2-3	-	TGTGCCAGCAGCCCTACTAGCGGGAGAGCCGATACGCAGTATTTT	CASSPTSGRADTQYF
-	TRBV7-9	TRBJ1-1	-	TGTGCCAGCAGCTTTTGGGGGCTTGGCACTGAAGCTTTCTTT	CASSFWGLGTEAFF
-	TRBV7-2	TRBJ1-2	few	TGTGCCAGCAGCCCCCGGAGCGTTGGCTACACCTTC	CASSPRSVGYTF
TRBD1	TRBV11-2	TRBJ1-2	-	TGTGCCAGCAGGACCCTCGGACAGGTTGCCTATGGCTACACCTTC	CASRTLGQVAYGYTF
-	TRBV19	TRBJ1-1	-	TGTGCCAGTAGAACGAATCAGGGGAACACTGAAGCTTTCTTT	CASRTNQGNTEAFF
TRBD1	TRBV9	TRBJ1-2	-	TGTGCCAGCAGCGAGGGAGGACAGGGTGCTGGCTACACCTTC	CASSEGGQGAGYTF
-	TRBV30	TRBJ1-1	few	TGTGCCTGGAGGAAGACCAGGATCATGAACACTGAAGCTTTCTTT	CAWRKTRIMNTEAFF
-	TRBV9	TRBJ2-6	-	TGTGCCAGCAGCGTAATGAGCTCTGGGGCCAACGTCCTGACTTTC	CASSVMSSGANVLTF
TRBD1	TRBV14	TRBJ1-1	-	TGTGCCAGCAGCCAACAGGGGACAGGCGCTGAAGCTTTCTTT	CASSQQGTGAEAFF
-	TRBV28	TRBJ1-5	few	TGTGCCAGCAGCGCCGCTGGGGGGGCCAATCAGCCCCAGCATTTT	CASSAAGGANQPQHF
-	TRBV5-5	TRBJ1-1	-	TGTGCCAGCAGCCACAGCGGGGTGAACACTGAAGCTTTCTTT	CASSHSGVNTEAFF
-	TRBV5-1	TRBJ2-7	-	TGCGCCAGCAGCTTGGCCGGGGTAGCCTACGAGCAGTACTTC	CASSLAGVAYEQYF
TRBD1	TRBV9	TRBJ2-5	once	TGTGCCAGCAGCGCTCGACAGGGGGCAGGCGAGACCCAGTACTTC	CASSARQGAGETQYF
-	TRBV5-1	TRBJ1-1	-	TGCGCCAGCAGCTTTGGGGGACACCCGAACACTGAAGCTTTCTTT	CASSFGGHPNTEAFF
TRBD1	TRBV5-1	TRBJ1-4	-	TGCGCCAGCAGCTTTGACAGGGGCCGTGAAAAACTGTTTTTT	CASSFDRGREKLFF
-	TRBV19	TRBJ1-3	once	TGTGCCAGTAAGCGTAAGGACTCTGGAAACACCATATATTTT	CASKRKDSGNTIYF
TRBD2	TRBV5-4	TRBJ2-7	-	TGTGCCAGCAGCTTTGGGCGGGAGGCCATCTACGAGCAGTACTTC	CASSFGREAIYEQYF
-	TRBV25-1	TRBJ2-5	-	TGTGCCAGCAGTGACCCTAGGCCTGAAGAGACCCAGTACTTC	CASSDPRPEETQYF
-	TRBV29-1	TRBJ1-5	-	TGCAGCGGGGGGGAAGGAGGCAATCAGCCCCAGCATTTT	CSGGEGGNQPQHF
-	TRBV19	TRBJ2-7	-	TGTGCCAGTAGTATAGGGACAACCCTCAACGAGCAGTACTTC	CASSIGTTLNEQYF